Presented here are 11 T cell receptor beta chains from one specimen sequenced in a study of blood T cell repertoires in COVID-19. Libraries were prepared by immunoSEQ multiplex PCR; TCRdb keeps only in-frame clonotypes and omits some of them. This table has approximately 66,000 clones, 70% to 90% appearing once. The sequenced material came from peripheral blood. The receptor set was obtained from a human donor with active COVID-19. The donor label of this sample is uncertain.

For the CDR3, the DNA is TGTGCCAGCAGCCCAGGGGGGTGGGAAGCTTTCTTT. This translates into CASSPGGWEAFF. This sequence joins TRBV11-2 and TRBJ1-1; 7 bases are shared with TRBD1. Germline values: CDR1 SGHAT, CDR2 FQNNGV. The CDR3 contains 12 residues. V dropped 5 bases and J dropped 8; count of bases not matched to a gene: 5.

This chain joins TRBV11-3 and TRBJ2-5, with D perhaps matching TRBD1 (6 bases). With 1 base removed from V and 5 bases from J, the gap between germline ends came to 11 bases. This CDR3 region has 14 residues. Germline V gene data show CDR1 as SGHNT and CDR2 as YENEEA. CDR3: CASSLGGGLETQYF. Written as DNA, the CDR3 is TGTGCCAGCAGCTTAGGAGGGGGTTTGGAGACCCAGTACTTC.

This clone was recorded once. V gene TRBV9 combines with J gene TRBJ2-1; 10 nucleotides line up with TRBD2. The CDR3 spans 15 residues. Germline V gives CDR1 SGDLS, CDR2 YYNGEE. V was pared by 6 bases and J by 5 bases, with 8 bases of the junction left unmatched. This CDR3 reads CASNPGTSAHNEQFF. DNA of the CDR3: TGTGCCAGCAACCCCGGGACTAGCGCCCACAATGAGCAGTTCTTC.

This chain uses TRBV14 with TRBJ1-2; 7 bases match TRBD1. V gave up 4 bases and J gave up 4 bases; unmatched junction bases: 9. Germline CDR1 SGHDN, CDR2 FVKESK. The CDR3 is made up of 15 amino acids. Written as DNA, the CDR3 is TGTGCCAGCAGCCGCCACAGGGGAGTGGGCTATGGCTACACCTTC. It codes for CASSRHRGVGYGYTF. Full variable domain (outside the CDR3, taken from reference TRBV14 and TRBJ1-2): EAGVTQFPSHSVIEKGQTVTLRCDPISGHDNLYWYRRVMGKEIKFLLHFVKESKQDESGMPNNRFLAERTGGTYSTLKVQPAELEDSGVYFCASSRHRGVGYGYTFGSGTRLTVV.

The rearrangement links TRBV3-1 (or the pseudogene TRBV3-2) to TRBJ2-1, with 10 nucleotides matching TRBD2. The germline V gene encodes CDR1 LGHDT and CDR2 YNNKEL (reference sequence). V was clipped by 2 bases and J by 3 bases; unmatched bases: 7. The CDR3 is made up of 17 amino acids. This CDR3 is CASSQTLAGVIYNEQFF. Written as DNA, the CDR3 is TGTGCCAGCAGCCAAACTCTAGCGGGAGTCATCTACAATGAGCAGTTCTTC.

CDR3 sequence (DNA): TGTGCCAGCAGCTTGACCTTATCAGGGGGCCGGCAAGAGACCCAGTACTTC. It codes for CASSLTLSGGRQETQYF. This chain uses TRBV11-2 with TRBJ2-5; 8 bases match TRBD1. With V trimmed by 3 bases and J by 2 bases, 11 bases remained unmatched. The CDR3 extends over 17 amino acids. Germline CDR1 is SGHAT and CDR2 is FQNNGV.

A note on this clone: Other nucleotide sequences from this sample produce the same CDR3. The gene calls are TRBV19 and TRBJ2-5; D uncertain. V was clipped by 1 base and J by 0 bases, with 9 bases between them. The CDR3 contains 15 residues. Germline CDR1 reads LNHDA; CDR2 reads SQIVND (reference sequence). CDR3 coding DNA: TGTGCCAGTAGTATAGTGGCAGGTAACCAAGAGACCCAGTACTTC. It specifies CASSIVAGNQETQYF. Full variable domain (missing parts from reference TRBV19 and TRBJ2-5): DGGITQSPKYLFRKEGQNVTLSCEQNLNHDAMYWYRQDPGQGLRLIYYSQIVNDFQKGDIAEGYSVSREKKESFPLTVTSAQKNPTAFYLCASSIVAGNQETQYFGPGTRLLVL.

The CDR3 DNA follows: TGTGCCTGGAGTGTTCTCAGGGGATTGGGGAGCTACACCTTC. It specifies CAWSVLRGLGSYTF. The J gene is TRBJ1-2, the V gene TRBV30, with D tentatively TRBD1 (6 bases). Germline loops: CDR1 GTSNPN, CDR2 SVGIG (reference sequence). Trimming removed 0 bases from V and 9 bases from J, with 17 bases in between. The CDR3 runs 14 residues.

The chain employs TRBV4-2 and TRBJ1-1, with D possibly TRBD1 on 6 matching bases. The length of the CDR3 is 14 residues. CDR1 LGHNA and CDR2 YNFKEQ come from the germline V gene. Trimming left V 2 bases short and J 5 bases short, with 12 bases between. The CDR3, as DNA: TGTGCCAGCAGCCAACCAGGGGTTATGACTGAAGCTTTCTTT. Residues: CASSQPGVMTEAFF.

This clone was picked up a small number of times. CDR3 sequence reads: CASTQEAGSYGYTF. CDR3 nucleotides: TGTGCCAGCACCCAGGAGGCGGGGTCGTATGGCTACACCTTC. The rearrangement uses TRBV6-4 and TRBJ1-2; the D is unclear. V gave up 7 bases and J gave up 5 bases, with 17 bases separating them. The CDR3 is 14 residues long. Germline V gene sequence: CDR1 MRHNA, CDR2 SNTAGT.

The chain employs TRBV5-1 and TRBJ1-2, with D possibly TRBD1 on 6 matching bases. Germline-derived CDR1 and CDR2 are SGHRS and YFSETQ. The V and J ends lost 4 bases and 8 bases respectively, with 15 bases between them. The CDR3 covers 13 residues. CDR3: CASSETGTFGYTF. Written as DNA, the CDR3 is TGCGCCAGCAGCGAAACAGGGACGTTCGGCTACACCTTC.